This T cell receptor beta chain derives from a study of cytomegalovirus exposure and HLA in healthy donors. Notes on the study in general: A list of approximately 150 TCR beta chains associated with cytomegalovirus was given. Most sequenced TCRs were rare (though some public TCRs occurred in many donors). Reported results showed that the classifier diagnosed cytomegalovirus status with high specificity and sensitivity.

Produced via immunoSEQ multiplex PCR; TCRdb's table is partial and in-frame only. The sample lists 210,000 or so clones; almost 90% were seen once. A word on this clone: Antigen specificity is unknown.

Looked up from germline, CDR1 is MNHEY and CDR2 is SVGAGI. This CDR3 spans 15 amino acids. Trimming cost V 6 bases and J 5 bases, with 16 bases left between them. The V call is TRBV6-5, the J call TRBJ2-2; a weak D match, TRBD2 (7 bases). The origin of this receptor is a woman under 30 in good health and CMV-seronegative. Sequencing input: PBMCs. CDR3 coding DNA: TGTGCCAGCAGCAGACAGGTGCGGGAGACCGGGGAGCTGTTTTTT. Amino acid sequence: CASSRQVRETGELFF.